This T cell receptor beta chain was recorded in a study of blood T cell repertoires in COVID-19. Study at large: Both acute and convalescent COVID-19 samples were obtained from the United States, Italy and Spain.

Authors' methods: Reference gene primers were amplified, and this amplification served to estimate nucleated cell counts. Some clones are missing from TCRdb's copy, which holds only in-frame ones; the method was immunoSEQ multiplex PCR. V, J and clone size are taken as reported in that table, and D and trimming were inferred from the DNA itself. The sample shows roughly 220,000 clones, almost 90% of them seen only once. CDR3 length: 13 residues. Trimming took 4 bases from V and 7 from J, leaving 11 bases between them. From germline, CDR1 is SGHTA and CDR2 FQGNSA. Which cohort a participant joined came from the clinical history participants gave. Exposed participants encountered a COVID-19 case during the 2 weeks preceding study entry.

Sequenced sample: PBMCs or T cells enriched from blood (not recorded which). The chain has TRBV7-2 and TRBJ1-5, with a weak D call TRBD1 (6 bases). The TCR comes from a man aged 25-45 years who had been exposed to COVID-19. The CDR3, as DNA: TGTGCCAGCAGCTCAAACAGGGTCCAGCCCCAGCATTTT. It is translated as CASSSNRVQPQHF. Together with reference TRBV7-2 and TRBJ1-5, the CDR3 gives the full variable domain: GAGVSQSPSNKVTEKGKDVELRCDPISGHTALYWYRQSLGQGLEFLIYFQGNSAPDKSGLPSDRFSAERTGGSVSTLTIQRTQQEDSAVYLCASSSNRVQPQHFGDGTRLSIL.